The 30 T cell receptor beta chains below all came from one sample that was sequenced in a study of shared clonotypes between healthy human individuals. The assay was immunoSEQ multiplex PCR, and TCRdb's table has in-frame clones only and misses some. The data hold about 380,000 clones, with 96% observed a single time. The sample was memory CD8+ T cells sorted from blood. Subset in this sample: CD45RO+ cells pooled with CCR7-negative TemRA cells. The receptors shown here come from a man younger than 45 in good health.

The CDR3 here is CASSQERGGALPETQYF. Here the CDR3 DNA reads TGTGCCAGCAGCCAAGAACGTGGAGGGGCCTTACCAGAGACCCAGTACTTC. This chain joins TRBV4-2 and TRBJ2-5; TRBD2 is a possible D gene (6 bases). The CDR3 runs to 17 residues. Germline-derived CDR1 and CDR2 are LGHNA and YNFKEQ. Trimming removed 0 bases at V and 4 bases at J, with 18 bases between.

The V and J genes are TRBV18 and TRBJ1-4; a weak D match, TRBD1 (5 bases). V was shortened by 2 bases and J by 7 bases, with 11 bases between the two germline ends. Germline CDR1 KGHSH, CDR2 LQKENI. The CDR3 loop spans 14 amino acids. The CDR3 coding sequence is TGTGCCAGCTCACCAGGGGGTCCTAGTGAAAAACTGTTTTTT. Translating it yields CASSPGGPSEKLFF.

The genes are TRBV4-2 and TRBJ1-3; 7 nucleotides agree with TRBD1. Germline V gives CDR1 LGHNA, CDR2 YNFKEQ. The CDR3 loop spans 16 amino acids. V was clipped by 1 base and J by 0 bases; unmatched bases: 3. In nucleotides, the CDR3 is TGTGCCAGCAGCCAAGGGGACAGCGTCTCTGGAAACACCATATATTTT. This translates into CASSQGDSVSGNTIYF.

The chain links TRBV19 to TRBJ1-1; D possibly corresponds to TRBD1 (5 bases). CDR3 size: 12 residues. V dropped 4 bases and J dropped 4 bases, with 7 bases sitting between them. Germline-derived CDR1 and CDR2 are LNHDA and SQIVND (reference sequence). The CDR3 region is CASSRGGTEAFF. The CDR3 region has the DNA TGTGCCAGTAGTAGGGGGGGCACTGAAGCTTTCTTT.

CDR3 DNA: TGCGCCAGCAGCTTGGACAGGGCGGCAGATACGCAGTATTTT. Translated, it gives CASSLDRAADTQYF. This sequence joins TRBV5-1 and TRBJ2-3, with D possibly being TRBD1 (6 bases). The CDR3 consists of 14 residues. Germline CDR1 and CDR2: SGHRS and YFSETQ. V was shortened by 0 bases and J by 4 bases, with 9 bases between the two germline ends.

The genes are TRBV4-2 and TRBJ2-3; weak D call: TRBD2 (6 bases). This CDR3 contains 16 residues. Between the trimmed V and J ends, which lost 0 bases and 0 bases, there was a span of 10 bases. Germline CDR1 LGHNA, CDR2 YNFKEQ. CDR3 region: CASSQETSGSTDTQYF. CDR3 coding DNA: TGTGCCAGCAGCCAAGAAACCAGCGGGAGCACAGATACGCAGTATTTT.

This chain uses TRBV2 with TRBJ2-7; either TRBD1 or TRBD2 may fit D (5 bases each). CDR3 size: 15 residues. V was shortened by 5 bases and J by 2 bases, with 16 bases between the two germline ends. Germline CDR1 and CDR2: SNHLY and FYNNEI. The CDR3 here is CASSRDRDPAYEQYF. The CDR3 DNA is TGTGCCAGCAGTCGTGACCGGGACCCTGCCTACGAGCAGTACTTC.

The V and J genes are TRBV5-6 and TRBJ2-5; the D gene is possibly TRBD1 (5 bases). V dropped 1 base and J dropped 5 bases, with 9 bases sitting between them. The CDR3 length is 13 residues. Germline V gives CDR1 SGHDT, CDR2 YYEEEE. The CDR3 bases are TGTGCCAGCAGCTTGTCAGGGCGGGAGACCCAGTACTTC. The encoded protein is CASSLSGRETQYF.

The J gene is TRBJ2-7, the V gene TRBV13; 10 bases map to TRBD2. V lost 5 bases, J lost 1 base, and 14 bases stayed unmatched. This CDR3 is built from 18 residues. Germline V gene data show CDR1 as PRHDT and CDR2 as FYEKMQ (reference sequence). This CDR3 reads CASSRGVAGGRFSYEQYF. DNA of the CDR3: TGTGCCAGCAGCCGGGGGGTAGCGGGAGGACGCTTTTCCTACGAGCAGTACTTC.

Written as DNA, the CDR3 is TGTGCCAGCAGTCAGACCGGGACAGGGTTAAACGAGCAGTACTTC. This translates into CASSQTGTGLNEQYF. The rearrangement uses TRBV2 and TRBJ2-7, with 9 nucleotides matching TRBD1. Germline CDR1 and CDR2: SNHLY and FYNNEI. This CDR3 region has 15 residues. The J segment lost 5 bases and the V segment lost 5 bases, leaving 10 bases of the junction unmatched.

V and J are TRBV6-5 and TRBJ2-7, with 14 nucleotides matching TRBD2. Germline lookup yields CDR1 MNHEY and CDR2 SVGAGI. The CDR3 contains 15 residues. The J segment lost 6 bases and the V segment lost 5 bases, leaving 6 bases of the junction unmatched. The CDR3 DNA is TGTGCCAGCAGTCGCGGGACTAGCGGGAGCCCCGAGCAGTACTTC. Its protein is CASSRGTSGSPEQYF.

CDR3 DNA sequence: TGTGCCAGCAGAGTAGGGAACTATGGCTACACCTTC. Protein: CASRVGNYGYTF. This chain links TRBV6-5 with TRBJ1-2; D is unclear. This CDR3 has 12 amino acids. V shed 6 bases and J shed 2 bases, with 7 bases lying between them. Per the germline V gene, CDR1 is MNHEY and CDR2 is SVGAGI.

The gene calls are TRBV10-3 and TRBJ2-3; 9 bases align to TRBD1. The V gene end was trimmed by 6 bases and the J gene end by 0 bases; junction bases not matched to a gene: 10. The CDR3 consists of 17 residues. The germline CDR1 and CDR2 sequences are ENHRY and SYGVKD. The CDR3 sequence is CAIRRTGGGLSTDTQYF. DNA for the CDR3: TGTGCCATCAGACGAACAGGGGGCGGATTGAGCACAGATACGCAGTATTTT.

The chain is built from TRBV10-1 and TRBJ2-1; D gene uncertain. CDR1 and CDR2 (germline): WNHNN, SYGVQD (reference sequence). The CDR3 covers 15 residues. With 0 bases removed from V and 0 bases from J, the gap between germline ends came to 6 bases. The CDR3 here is CASSESGDSYNEQFF. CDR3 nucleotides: TGCGCCAGCAGTGAGTCAGGTGACTCCTACAATGAGCAGTTCTTC.

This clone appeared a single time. The CDR3 here is CSARNRGQAFF. The CDR3, as DNA: TGCAGTGCTAGGAACAGGGGGCAAGCTTTCTTT. The chain employs TRBV20-1 and TRBJ1-1; the match to TRBD1 covers 9 bases. Germline-derived CDR1 and CDR2 are DFQATT and SNEGSKA (reference sequence). CDR3 length equals 11 residues. V lost 3 bases and J lost 9; bases outside the gene matches: 2.

In DNA, the CDR3 is TGTGCCAGCTCACCAGGGCGCGGCTCTGGAAACACCATATATTTT. Amino acid sequence: CASSPGRGSGNTIYF. The genes are TRBV18 and TRBJ1-3; D unclear. The CDR3 spans 15 residues. Germline V gives CDR1 KGHSH, CDR2 LQKENI. V was pared by 2 bases and J by 0 bases, with 8 bases between.

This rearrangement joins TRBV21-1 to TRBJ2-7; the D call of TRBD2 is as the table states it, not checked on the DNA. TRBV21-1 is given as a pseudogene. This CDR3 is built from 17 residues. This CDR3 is CASSKYPGLASFYEQYF. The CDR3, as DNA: TGTGCCAGCAGCAAGTACCCAGGACTAGCGAGTTTCTACGAGCAGTACTTC.

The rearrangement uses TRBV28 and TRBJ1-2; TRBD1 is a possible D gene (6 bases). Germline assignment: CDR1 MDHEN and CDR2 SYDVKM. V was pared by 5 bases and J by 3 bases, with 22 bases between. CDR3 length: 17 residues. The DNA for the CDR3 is TGTGCCAGCAGTACCGCCGGATTGTGGGGGCTAGACTATGGCTACACCTTC. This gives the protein CASSTAGLWGLDYGYTF.

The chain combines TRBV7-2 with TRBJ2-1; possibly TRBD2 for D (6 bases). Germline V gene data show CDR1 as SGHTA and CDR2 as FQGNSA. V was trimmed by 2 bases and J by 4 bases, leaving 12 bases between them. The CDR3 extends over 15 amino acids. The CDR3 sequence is CASSLLAAIYNEQFF. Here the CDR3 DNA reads TGTGCCAGCAGCTTATTAGCGGCTATTTACAATGAGCAGTTCTTC.

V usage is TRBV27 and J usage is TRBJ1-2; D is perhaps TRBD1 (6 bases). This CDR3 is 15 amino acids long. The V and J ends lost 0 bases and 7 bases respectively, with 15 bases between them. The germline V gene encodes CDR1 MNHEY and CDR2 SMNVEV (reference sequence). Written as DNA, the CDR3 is TGTGCCAGCAGTTTATCGAGGGGGGGTGGAAGTGGCTACACCTTC. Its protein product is CASSLSRGGGSGYTF.

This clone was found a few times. The CDR3 reads CASSPYSGSYEQYF. CDR3 DNA: TGCGCCAGCAGCCCATATAGCGGCTCCTACGAGCAGTACTTC. V and J are TRBV5-1 and TRBJ2-7; TRBD2 is a possible D gene (6 bases). Trimming took 4 bases from V and 0 from J, leaving 11 bases between them. This CDR3 is built from 14 residues. Looked up from germline, CDR1 is SGHRS and CDR2 is YFSETQ.

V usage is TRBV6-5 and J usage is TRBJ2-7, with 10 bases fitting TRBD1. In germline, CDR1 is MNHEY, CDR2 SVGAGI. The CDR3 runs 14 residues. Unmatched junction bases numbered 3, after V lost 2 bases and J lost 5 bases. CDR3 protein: CASSYPGQGDEQYF. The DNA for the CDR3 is TGTGCCAGCAGTTACCCTGGACAGGGGGACGAGCAGTACTTC.

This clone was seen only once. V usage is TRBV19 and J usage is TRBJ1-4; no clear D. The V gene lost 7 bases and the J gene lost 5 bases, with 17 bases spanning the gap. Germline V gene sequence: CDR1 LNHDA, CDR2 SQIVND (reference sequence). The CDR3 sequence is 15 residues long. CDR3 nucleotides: TGTGCCAGTAAGGGTCGGACTACCAACAATGAAAAACTGTTTTTT. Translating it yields CASKGRTTNNEKLFF. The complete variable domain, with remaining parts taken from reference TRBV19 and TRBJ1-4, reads DGGITQSPKYLFRKEGQNVTLSCEQNLNHDAMYWYRQDPGQGLRLIYYSQIVNDFQKGDIAEGYSVSREKKESFPLTVTSAQKNPTAFYLCASKGRTTNNEKLFFGSGTQLSVL.

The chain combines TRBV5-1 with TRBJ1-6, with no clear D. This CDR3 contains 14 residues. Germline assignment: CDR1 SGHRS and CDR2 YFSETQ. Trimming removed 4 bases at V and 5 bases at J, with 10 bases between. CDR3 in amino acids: CASSKRTDNSPLHF. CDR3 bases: TGCGCCAGCAGCAAGAGGACGGATAATTCACCCCTCCACTTT.

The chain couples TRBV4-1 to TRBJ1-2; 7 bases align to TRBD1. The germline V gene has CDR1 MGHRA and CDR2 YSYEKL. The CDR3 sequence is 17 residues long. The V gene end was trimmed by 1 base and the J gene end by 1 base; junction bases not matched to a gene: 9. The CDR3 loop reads CASSQGMQGVINYGYTF. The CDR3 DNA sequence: TGCGCCAGCAGCCAAGGGATGCAGGGGGTGATTAACTATGGCTACACCTTC.

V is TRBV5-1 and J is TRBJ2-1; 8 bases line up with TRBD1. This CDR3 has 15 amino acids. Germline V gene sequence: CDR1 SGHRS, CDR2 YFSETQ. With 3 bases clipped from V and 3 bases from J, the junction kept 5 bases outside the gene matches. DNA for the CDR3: TGCGCCAGCAGCTGGGACAGGACCCTCTACAATGAGCAGTTCTTC. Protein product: CASSWDRTLYNEQFF.

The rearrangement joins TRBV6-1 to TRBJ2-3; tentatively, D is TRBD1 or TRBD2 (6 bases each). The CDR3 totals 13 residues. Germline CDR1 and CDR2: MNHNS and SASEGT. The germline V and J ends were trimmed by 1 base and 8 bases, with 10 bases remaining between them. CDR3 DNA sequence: TGTGCCAGCAGTGAAGTCGGAGGGGGTACGCAGTATTTT. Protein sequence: CASSEVGGGTQYF.

CDR3 amino acids: CASSLATNSRVAYNEQFF. In nucleotides, the CDR3 is TGTGCCAGCAGCTTAGCGACGAATTCCAGGGTGGCCTACAATGAGCAGTTCTTC. The chain has TRBV7-6 and TRBJ2-1; TRBD1 is a possible D gene (5 bases). Germline loops: CDR1 SGHVS, CDR2 FNYEAQ. The ends were cut back, 0 bases at V and 2 bases at J, with 17 bases in the middle. The CDR3 extends over 18 amino acids.

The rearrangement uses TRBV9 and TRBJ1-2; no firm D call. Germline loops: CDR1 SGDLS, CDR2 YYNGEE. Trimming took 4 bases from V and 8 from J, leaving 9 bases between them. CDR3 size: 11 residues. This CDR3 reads CASSTPGGYTF. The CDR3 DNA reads TGTGCCAGCAGCACCCCGGGCGGCTACACCTTC. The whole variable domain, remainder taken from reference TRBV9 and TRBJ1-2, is DSGVTQTPKHLITATGQRVTLRCSPRSGDLSVYWYQQSLDQGLQFLIQYYNGEERAKGNILERFSAQQFPDLHSELNLSSLELGDSALYFCASSTPGGYTFGSGTRLTVV.

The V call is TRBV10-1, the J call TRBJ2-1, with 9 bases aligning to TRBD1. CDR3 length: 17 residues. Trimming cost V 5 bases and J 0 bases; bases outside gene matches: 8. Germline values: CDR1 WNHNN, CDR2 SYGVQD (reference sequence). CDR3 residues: CASSPSDRGSSYNEQFF. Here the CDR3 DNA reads TGCGCCAGCAGTCCCTCCGACAGGGGGAGCTCCTACAATGAGCAGTTCTTC.